These 3 T cell receptor beta chains were all obtained from the same sample, sequenced in a study of PD-1 blockade in mismatch repair-deficient tumors. Sequencing used immunoSEQ multiplex PCR; TCRdb keeps in-frame clones, though not all of them. The data show about 130,000 clones, 88% seen once. The input for sequencing was peripheral blood, taken just over 70 weeks after starting pembrolizumab. The receptors come from an adult with mismatch repair-deficient cancer.

Notes on this clone: A read error may produce the germline difference seen at one junction end. The genes are TRBV7-7 and TRBJ2-7, with a weak D call TRBD1 (6 bases). There are 14 residues in the CDR3. Germline loops: CDR1 SSHAT, CDR2 FNYEAQ (reference sequence). CDR3 sequence reads: CASSLGRGSYEQYF. The CDR3 DNA reads as TGTGCTAGCAGCTTAGGTAGGGGGTCCTACGAGCAGTACTTC.

The rearrangement uses TRBV4-1 and TRBJ2-7; maybe TRBD1 (6 bases). Germline-derived CDR1 and CDR2 are MGHRA and YSYEKL. The V end was cut by 3 bases, the J end by 1 base, with 13 bases between. This CDR3 region has 15 residues. CDR3 DNA: TGCGCCAGCAGCCACACCGGGACACAATCCTACGAGCAGTACTTC. Residues: CASSHTGTQSYEQYF.

The chain employs TRBV12-5 and TRBJ2-2; 14 bases line up with TRBD2. V was pared by 5 bases and J by 1 base, with 12 bases of the junction left unmatched. The germline gives CDR1 LGHNT, CDR2 FRNRAP. The CDR3 is 20 residues long. For the CDR3, the DNA is TGTGCTAGTGGTACAACGAGGACTAGCGGGAGGATGGGGAACACCGGGGAGCTGTTTTTT. This codes for CASGTTRTSGRMGNTGELFF.